This TCR beta chain was captured in a study of blood T cell repertoires in COVID-19 (TCRdb year 2020). About the study as a whole: Samples from collaborators originated in the United States, Italy and Spain and spanned both the acute and convalescent phases of COVID-19. The prospective study material was composed of cDNA or gDNA derived from T cells, B-cell-depleted T cells, or PBMCs. The dataset comprised deeply sampled blood TCRbeta repertoires from subjects exposed to, actively infected with, or recovered from COVID-19. A freely available public database, intended as a resource for researchers studying the immune response to SARS-CoV-2, is where the repertoires were released. The samples were drawn from the first 160 participants of the ongoing ImmuneRACE study and from more than 1,000 subjects provided by 6 global collaborators. A de-identified subject ID, COVID-19 status, age in years and sex were almost always included in the sample metadata. HLA class I and class II types, where available, came from metadata supplied by the sample provider rather than from assay-based typing.

Whole blood was collected in K2EDTA tubes by collaborating institutions according to the institutions' own protocols. For TCRbeta analysis, collaborator samples were shipped as frozen whole blood, as isolated PBMCs, or as DNA extracted from either sample type. Beyond this particular receptor, the publication reports: How much clinical and demographic metadata was included differed by source and by participant, and the metadata was provided uncurated.

A remark on this clone: Its antigen specificity is not known. No base quality values were provided; no much bigger clone lies one nucleotide off.

The CDR3 holds 15 amino acids from the cysteine to the phenylalanine. Of the read, only the CDR3 DNA is kept; its 45 bases are in frame from base 1. V was cut back by 2 bases and J by 1 base, leaving a gap of 11 bases between them. CDR1 MDHEN and CDR2 SYDVKM were looked up in the germline V gene. TCRbeta CDR3 regions were amplified from genomic DNA using the immunoSEQ Assay, a bias-controlled multiplex PCR. The source study handled its data this way. The number of nucleated cells in each sample was estimated from the amplification of reference gene primers within the assay. To quantify the absolute abundance of each unique TCRbeta CDR3 rearrangement, sequence reads were collapsed and filtered. For each sample, productive Simpson clonality was calculated by taking the square root of Simpson's diversity index across productive rearrangements. TCRdb holds this immuneACCESS table with in-frame rearrangements only. Some clones are missing; in checked studies, unresolved V genes explain under half, and the rest has no known cause. The V and J calls and clone size are taken from that table; D and trimming were inferred from the DNA. This sample is represented by more than 85,000 clones; more than 75% of them were singletons. The top ten constitute approximately 3.3% of the sample.

Sequencing was performed on peripheral blood. The chain is encoded by TRBV28 joined to TRBJ2-5; a tentative D match to TRBD2 spans 5 bases. The receptor was isolated from a woman aged 50 to 65 with acute or convalescent COVID-19. The nucleotides read TGTGCCAGCAGTTTAGCGAGCGGAGGCCAAGAGACCCAGTACTTC. Translation gives CASSLASGGQETQYF.